Below, 25 T cell receptor beta chains from the same sample are listed, as sequenced in a study of cytomegalovirus exposure and HLA in healthy donors. 60 Vbeta and 13 Jbeta primers were used in PCR. The assay was immunoSEQ multiplex PCR, and TCRdb's table has in-frame clones only and misses some. The sample shows approximately 160,000 clones, roughly four fifths of them seen only once. The specimen sequenced was PBMCs. The receptors come from a man aged 35-49 years in good health and CMV-seronegative.

This chain connects TRBV29-1 to TRBJ1-2; D is undetermined. CDR3 size: 16 residues. Germline CDR1 is SQVTM and CDR2 is ANQGSEA. Deletions cut 5 bases from V and 2 bases from J, with 21 bases between. This chain's CDR3 is CSVPLSSFNSNYGYTF. The CDR3 nucleotides are TGCAGCGTTCCCCTTTCAAGCTTCAATTCGAACTATGGCTACACCTTC.

The chain joins TRBV11-1 to TRBJ1-1; D is unresolved. The ends were cut back, 3 bases at V and 8 bases at J, with 13 bases in the middle. The germline gives CDR1 SGHAT, CDR2 FQDESV (reference sequence). The CDR3 is made up of 13 amino acids. CDR3 DNA: TGTGCCAGCAGCTTGTTGGAGGGTTCCGAAGCTTTCTTT. It encodes CASSLLEGSEAFF. The full variable domain, its missing parts supplied by reference TRBV11-1 and TRBJ1-1, is EAEVAQSPRYKITEKSQAVAFWCDPISGHATLYWYRQILGQGPELLVQFQDESVVDDSQLPKDRFSAERLKGVDSTLKIQPAELGDSAMYLCASSLLEGSEAFFGQGTRLTVV.

The chain recombines TRBV29-1 with TRBJ2-2; TRBD1 matches at 8 bases. CDR3 size: 15 residues. CDR1 and CDR2 (germline): SQVTM, ANQGSEA. V was clipped by 5 bases and J by 2 bases; unmatched bases: 7. The chain's CDR3 is CSVWGQELNTGELFF. In DNA, the CDR3 is TGCAGCGTTTGGGGACAGGAGCTAAACACCGGGGAGCTGTTTTTT.

V usage is TRBV4-2 and J usage is TRBJ2-1; possible D gene TRBD2, 6 bases. The length of the CDR3 is 15 residues. Trimming removed 4 bases from V and 10 bases from J, with 20 bases in between. The germline CDR1 and CDR2 sequences are LGHNA and YNFKEQ. CDR3 sequence (DNA): TGTGCCAGCAGCCTTTGGGGACTCCCCCCTGGGGAGCAGTTCTTC. The encoded protein is CASSLWGLPPGEQFF.

The rearrangement links TRBV6-1 to TRBJ2-3, with D tentatively TRBD2 (5 bases). V lost 6 bases and J 2 bases, leaving 12 bases between the germline ends. The CDR3 spans 14 residues. Germline loops: CDR1 MNHNS, CDR2 SASEGT. The CDR3 coding sequence is TGTGCCAGCAGCGCCACTAGACTCACAGATACGCAGTATTTT. As protein: CASSATRLTDTQYF.

V gene TRBV6-5 combines with J gene TRBJ2-5; 7 nucleotides align to TRBD1. The CDR3 covers 15 residues. CDR1 and CDR2 (germline): MNHEY, SVGAGI. The V segment lost 6 bases and the J segment 1 base; nucleotides outside the gene matches: 8. The CDR3 protein is CASSLRRDSQETQYF. CDR3 nucleotide sequence: TGTGCCAGCAGCCTCCGCCGGGACAGCCAAGAGACCCAGTACTTC.

This clone was observed a few times. In nucleotides, the CDR3 is TGTGCCAGCAGCTTAGAAAACCCCCGACAGGGATCCTACGAGCAGTACTTC. Translated: CASSLENPRQGSYEQYF. The chain has TRBV11-2 and TRBJ2-7; 7 bases fit TRBD1. The CDR3 consists of 17 residues. The V and J ends lost 0 bases and 1 base, in that order; junction bases with no gene match: 9. The germline V gene has CDR1 SGHAT and CDR2 FQNNGV.

The chain couples TRBV7-9 to TRBJ2-7, with TRBD1 matching 8 bases. The V and J ends lost 2 bases and 5 bases, in that order; junction bases with no gene match: 8. Germline loops: CDR1 SEHNR, CDR2 FQNEAQ (reference sequence). This CDR3 comprises 15 residues. For the CDR3, the DNA is TGTGCCAGCAGCTTAATAGGACAGGGAACCCACGAGCAGTACTTC. Amino acids: CASSLIGQGTHEQYF.

This rearrangement joins TRBV30 to TRBJ1-2; TRBD1 matches 9 bases. The junction had 6 bases not matched to a gene; V was cut back by 0 bases and J by 7 bases. Germline V lookup: CDR1 GTSNPN, CDR2 SVGIG (reference sequence). The CDR3 extends over 14 amino acids. The CDR3 DNA reads as TGTGCCTGGAGTGTACCTGAGACAGGGGGTGGCTACACCTTC. It is translated as CAWSVPETGGGYTF.

V and J are TRBV11-2 and TRBJ2-3; D remains ambiguous. CDR1 SGHAT and CDR2 FQNNGV come from the germline V gene. V was cut by 2 bases and J by 0 bases, with 3 bases left in between. The CDR3 spans 13 residues. CDR3 protein: CASSLPSTDTQYF. In DNA form, the CDR3 reads TGTGCCAGCAGCTTACCTAGCACAGATACGCAGTATTTT.

The V gene is TRBV6-1, the J gene TRBJ1-1; possibly TRBD1 for D (6 bases). Trimming removed 5 bases from V and 5 bases from J, with 12 bases in between. This CDR3 spans 13 amino acids. Germline lookup yields CDR1 MNHNS and CDR2 SASEGT. CDR3 bases: TGTGCCAGCAGTACCGGAAGGGGGACTGAAGCTTTCTTT. Translated, it gives CASSTGRGTEAFF.

The rearrangement joins TRBV29-1 to TRBJ1-1, with 7 bases aligning to TRBD1. The CDR3 has 12 residues. The germline CDR1 and CDR2 sequences are SQVTM and ANQGSEA. Losses at the gene ends were 7 bases for V and 7 bases for J; bases not matched to a gene: 9. In DNA form, the CDR3 reads TGCAGCGGGCACAGGGGCGATGTTGAAGCTTTCTTT. Amino acid sequence: CSGHRGDVEAFF.

The rearrangement links TRBV27 to TRBJ2-7, with 7 bases fitting TRBD1. This CDR3 has 13 amino acids. The V segment lost 5 bases and the J segment 1 base; nucleotides outside the gene matches: 2. CDR1 is MNHEY and CDR2 is SMNVEV in the germline V gene (reference sequence). The CDR3 loop is CASSLTGSYEQYF. CDR3 coding DNA: TGTGCCAGCAGTCTGACAGGGTCCTACGAGCAGTACTTC.

V and J are TRBV27 and TRBJ2-1; D remains unclear. Germline CDR1 and CDR2: MNHEY and SMNVEV (reference sequence). Trimming took 0 bases from V and 5 from J, leaving 5 bases between them. The CDR3 covers 13 residues. The CDR3 DNA reads TGTGCCAGCAGTTTATCGGCCCACAATGAGCAGTTCTTC. Protein product: CASSLSAHNEQFF.

The V gene is TRBV6-6, the J gene TRBJ2-7; perhaps TRBD1 as D (5 bases). The CDR3 is 12 residues long. Trimming cost V 6 bases and J 6 bases, with 12 bases left between them. Germline CDR1 MNHNY, CDR2 SVGAGI (reference sequence). CDR3 amino acids: CASSQAGAEQYV. CDR3 DNA sequence: TGTGCCAGCAGCCAGGCTGGGGCCGAGCAGTACGTC.

A note on this clone: One end of the junction does not line up with germline, which may come from a read error. The V and J genes are TRBV7-9 and TRBJ1-2; D is ambiguous. Germline V gives CDR1 SEHNR, CDR2 FQNEAQ (reference sequence). The CDR3 spans 16 residues. In nucleotides, the CDR3 is TGTTCCAGCAGCGGGCCAGTGGGAGGAATCAACTATGGCTACACCTTC. It translates to CSSSGPVGGINYGYTF.

The chain carries TRBV15 and TRBJ2-3; TRBD1 matches at 9 bases. The V segment lost 1 base and the J segment 0 bases; nucleotides outside the gene matches: 8. The CDR3 length is 18 residues. The germline CDR1 and CDR2 sequences are LNHNV and YYDKDF (reference sequence). CDR3 amino acids: CATSRVLGQGFSTDTQYF. DNA of the CDR3: TGTGCCACCAGCAGAGTTTTAGGACAGGGGTTTAGCACAGATACGCAGTATTTT.

The chain combines TRBV2 with TRBJ2-7, with D perhaps TRBD1 (6 bases). CDR1 and CDR2 (germline): SNHLY, FYNNEI. The CDR3 length is 14 residues. Trimming removed 1 base from V and 2 bases from J, with 9 bases in between. CDR3 in DNA: TGTGCCAGCAGTGAAGGCGCAGGGGCCTACGAGCAGTACTTC. Its translation is CASSEGAGAYEQYF.

This chain uses TRBV29-1 with TRBJ2-1; 14 positions match TRBD2. V lost 6 bases and J lost 0; bases outside the gene matches: 7. The CDR3 has 17 amino acids. Germline loops: CDR1 SQVTM, CDR2 ANQGSEA. CDR3 nucleotides: TGCAGCGTGGGACTAGCGGGAGCTAGGAGCTCCTACAATGAGCAGTTCTTC. Protein product: CSVGLAGARSSYNEQFF.

The chain has TRBV2 and TRBJ2-3; the match to TRBD2 covers 7 bases. This CDR3 has 15 amino acids. Looked up from germline, CDR1 is SNHLY and CDR2 is FYNNEI. Trimming cost V 7 bases and J 3 bases; bases outside gene matches: 10. The CDR3 is CASIQRGGGTDTQYF. CDR3 nucleotide sequence: TGTGCCAGCATTCAACGCGGGGGAGGGACAGATACGCAGTATTTT. The entire variable domain, with the rest obtained from reference TRBV2 and TRBJ2-3, is as follows: EPEVTQTPSHQVTQMGQEVILRCVPISNHLYFYWYRQILGQKVEFLVSFYNNEISEKSEIFDDQFSVERPDGSNFTLKIRSTKLEDSAMYFCASIQRGGGTDTQYFGPGTRLTVL.

The CDR3 sequence is CASSLGGLAVDNEQFF. In nucleotides, the CDR3 is TGCGCCAGCAGCCTAGGGGGACTAGCGGTTGACAATGAGCAGTTCTTC. This chain uses TRBV5-1 with TRBJ2-7; 11 positions match TRBD2. The last part of the DNA fits TRBJ2-1 better; the J call may be wrong. The CDR3 consists of 16 residues. The germline gives CDR1 SGHRS, CDR2 YFSETQ.

The V call is TRBV27, the J call TRBJ2-7; TRBD2 agrees at 8 bases. Germline V gene sequence: CDR1 MNHEY, CDR2 SMNVEV (reference sequence). This CDR3 is built from 18 residues. V lost 3 bases and J lost 5; bases outside the gene matches: 18. The CDR3 DNA reads as TGTGCCAGCAGTTTCCTTGGCCTCGCGTCTGGGACTAGAAACGAGCAGTACTTC. It encodes CASSFLGLASGTRNEQYF.

Only one count was recorded for this clone. This chain links TRBV6-5 with TRBJ2-1, with 8 positions matching TRBD1. The CDR3 runs to 14 residues. Germline CDR1 reads MNHEY; CDR2 reads SVGAGI. After removal of 6 bases from V and 9 bases from J, the junction contained 10 bases not matched to a gene. The CDR3 region is CASSSGTGNSEQFF. The CDR3 DNA is TGTGCCAGCAGCTCTGGGACAGGCAACAGTGAGCAGTTCTTC.

This chain's CDR3 is CASKINRGQGTEAFF. The CDR3 DNA sequence: TGTGCCAGCAAAATTAACAGGGGGCAAGGCACTGAAGCTTTCTTT. The chain recombines TRBV25-1 with TRBJ1-1, with TRBD1 matching 9 bases. The germline CDR1 and CDR2 sequences are MGHDK and SYGVNS. The J segment lost 4 bases and the V segment lost 7 bases, leaving 10 bases of the junction unmatched. This CDR3 is built from 15 residues.

CDR3 loop: CASSQGQGFDEQYF. The CDR3 DNA is TGCGCCAGCAGCCAAGGTCAGGGGTTCGACGAGCAGTACTTC. The chain joins TRBV4-1 to TRBJ2-7; D may be TRBD1 (6 bases). V lost 1 base to trimming and J lost 5 bases, with 12 bases between them. Germline CDR1 MGHRA, CDR2 YSYEKL. There are 14 residues in the CDR3.